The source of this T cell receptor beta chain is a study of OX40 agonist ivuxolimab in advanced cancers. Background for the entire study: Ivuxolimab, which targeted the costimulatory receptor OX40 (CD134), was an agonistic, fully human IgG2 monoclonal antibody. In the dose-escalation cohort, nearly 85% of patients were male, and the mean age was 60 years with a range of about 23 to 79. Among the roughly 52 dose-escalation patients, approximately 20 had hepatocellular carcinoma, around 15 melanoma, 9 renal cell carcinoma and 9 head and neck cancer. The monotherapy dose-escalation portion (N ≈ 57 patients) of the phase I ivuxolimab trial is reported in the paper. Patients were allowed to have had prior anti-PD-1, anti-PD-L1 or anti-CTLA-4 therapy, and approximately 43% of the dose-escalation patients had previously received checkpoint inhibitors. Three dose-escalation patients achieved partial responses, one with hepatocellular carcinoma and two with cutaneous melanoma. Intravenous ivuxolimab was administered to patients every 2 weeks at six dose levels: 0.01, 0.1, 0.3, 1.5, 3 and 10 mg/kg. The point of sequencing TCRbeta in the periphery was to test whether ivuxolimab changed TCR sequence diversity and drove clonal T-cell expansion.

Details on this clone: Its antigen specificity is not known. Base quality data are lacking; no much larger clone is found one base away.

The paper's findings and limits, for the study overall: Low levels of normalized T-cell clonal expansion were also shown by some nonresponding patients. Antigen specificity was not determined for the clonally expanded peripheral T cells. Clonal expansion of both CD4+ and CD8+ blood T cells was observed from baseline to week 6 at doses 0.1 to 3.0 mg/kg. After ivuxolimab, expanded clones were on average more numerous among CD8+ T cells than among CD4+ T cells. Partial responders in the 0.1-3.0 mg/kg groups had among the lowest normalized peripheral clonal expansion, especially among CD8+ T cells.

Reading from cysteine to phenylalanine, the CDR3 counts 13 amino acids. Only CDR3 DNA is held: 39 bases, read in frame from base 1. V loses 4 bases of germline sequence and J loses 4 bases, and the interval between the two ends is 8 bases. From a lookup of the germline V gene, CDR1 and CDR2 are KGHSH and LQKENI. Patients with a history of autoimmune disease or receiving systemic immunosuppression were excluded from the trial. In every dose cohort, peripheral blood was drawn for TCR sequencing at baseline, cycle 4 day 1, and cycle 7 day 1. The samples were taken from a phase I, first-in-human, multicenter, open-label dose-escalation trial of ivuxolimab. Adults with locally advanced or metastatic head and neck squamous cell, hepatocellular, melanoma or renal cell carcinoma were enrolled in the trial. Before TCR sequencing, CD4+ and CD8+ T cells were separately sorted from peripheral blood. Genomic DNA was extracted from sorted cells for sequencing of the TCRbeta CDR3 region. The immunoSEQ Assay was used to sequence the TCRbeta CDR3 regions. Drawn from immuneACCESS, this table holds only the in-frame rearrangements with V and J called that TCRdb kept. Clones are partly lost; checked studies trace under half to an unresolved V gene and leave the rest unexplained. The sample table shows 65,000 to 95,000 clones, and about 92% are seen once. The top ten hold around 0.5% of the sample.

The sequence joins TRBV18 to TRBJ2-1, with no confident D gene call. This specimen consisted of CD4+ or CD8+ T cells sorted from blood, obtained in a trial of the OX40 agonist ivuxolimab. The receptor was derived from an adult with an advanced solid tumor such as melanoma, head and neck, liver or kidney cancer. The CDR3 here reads CASSLSFYNEQFF. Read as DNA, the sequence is TGTGCCAGCTCACTGTCCTTTTACAATGAGCAGTTCTTC.